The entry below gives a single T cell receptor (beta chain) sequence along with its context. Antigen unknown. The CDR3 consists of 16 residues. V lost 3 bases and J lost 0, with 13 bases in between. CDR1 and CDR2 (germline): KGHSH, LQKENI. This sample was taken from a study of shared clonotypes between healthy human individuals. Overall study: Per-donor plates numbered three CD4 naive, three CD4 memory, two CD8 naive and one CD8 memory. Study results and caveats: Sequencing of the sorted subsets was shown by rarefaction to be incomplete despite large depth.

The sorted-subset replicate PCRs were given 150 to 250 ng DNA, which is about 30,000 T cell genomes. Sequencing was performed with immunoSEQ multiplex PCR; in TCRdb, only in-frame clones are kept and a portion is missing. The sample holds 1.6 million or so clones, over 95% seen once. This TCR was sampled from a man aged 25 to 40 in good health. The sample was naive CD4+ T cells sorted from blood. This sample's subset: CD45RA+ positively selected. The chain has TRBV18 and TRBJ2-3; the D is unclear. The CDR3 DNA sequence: TGTGCCAGCTCACCCCTGGGGAAGACTAGCACAGATACGCAGTATTTT. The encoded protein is CASSPLGKTSTDTQYF.